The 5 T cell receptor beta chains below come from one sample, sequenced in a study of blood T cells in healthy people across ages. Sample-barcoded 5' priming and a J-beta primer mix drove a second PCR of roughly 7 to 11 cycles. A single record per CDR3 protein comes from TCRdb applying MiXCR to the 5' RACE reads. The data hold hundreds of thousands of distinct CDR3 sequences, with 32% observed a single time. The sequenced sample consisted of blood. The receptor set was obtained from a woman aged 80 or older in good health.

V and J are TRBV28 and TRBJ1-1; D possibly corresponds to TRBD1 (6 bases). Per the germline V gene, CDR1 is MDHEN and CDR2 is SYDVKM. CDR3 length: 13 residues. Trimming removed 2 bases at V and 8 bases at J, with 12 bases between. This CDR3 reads CASSLTRGSEAFF. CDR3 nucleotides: TGTGCCAGCAGTTTAACGAGGGGGAGCGAAGCTTTCTTT.

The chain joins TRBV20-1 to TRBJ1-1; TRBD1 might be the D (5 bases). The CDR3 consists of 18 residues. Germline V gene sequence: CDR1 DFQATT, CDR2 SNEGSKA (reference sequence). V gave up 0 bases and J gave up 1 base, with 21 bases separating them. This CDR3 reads CSARDREGPGTSNTEAFF. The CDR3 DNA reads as TGCAGTGCTAGAGATAGGGAGGGGCCAGGGACTTCGAACACTGAAGCTTTCTTT.

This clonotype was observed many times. CDR3: CASSQWQLFYEQYF. Written as DNA, the CDR3 is TGTGCCAGCAGCCAATGGCAGCTTTTCTACGAGCAGTACTTC. This rearrangement joins TRBV3-1 to TRBJ2-7; unclear D gene. Germline V gene data show CDR1 as LGHDT and CDR2 as YNNKEL (reference sequence). V lost 2 bases, J lost 3 bases, and 11 bases lay in between. The CDR3 totals 14 residues.

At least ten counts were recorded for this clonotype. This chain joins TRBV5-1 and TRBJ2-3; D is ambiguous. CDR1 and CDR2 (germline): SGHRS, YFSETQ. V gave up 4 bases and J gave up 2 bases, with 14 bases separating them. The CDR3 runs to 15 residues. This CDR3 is CASSLTGPDTDTQYF. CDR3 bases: TGCGCCAGCAGCCTAACGGGCCCGGACACAGATACGCAGTATTTT.

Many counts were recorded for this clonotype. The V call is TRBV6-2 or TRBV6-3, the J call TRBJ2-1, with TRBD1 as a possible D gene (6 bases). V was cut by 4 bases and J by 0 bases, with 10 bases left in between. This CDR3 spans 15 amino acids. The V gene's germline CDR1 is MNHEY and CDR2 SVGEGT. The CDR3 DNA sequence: TGTGCCAGCAGTTGGGGGCTGAGCTCCTACAATGAGCAGTTCTTC. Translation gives CASSWGLSSYNEQFF.